This T cell receptor beta chain was recorded in a study of blood T cell repertoires in COVID-19. The wider study: Samples came from the United States, Italy and Spain, spanning acute and convalescent COVID-19.

CDR1 is SQVTM, CDR2 ANQGSEA, per germline. V lost 5 bases, J lost 1 base, and 11 bases lay in between. The CDR3 contains 13 residues. The repertoire was sequenced with immunoSEQ multiplex PCR; TCRdb's copy has only in-frame clones and lacks some. The sample comprises roughly 300,000 clones, about nine tenths of which are singletons, and around 2.2% rests with the top ten. This TCR came from a woman aged 25 to 39 with COVID-19, enrolled during active disease. The sample consisted of peripheral blood. The genes are TRBV29-1 and TRBJ1-2; D unresolved. The CDR3 DNA reads as TGCAGCGTTCGGGAGGGAGATAACTATGGCTACACCTTC. Translated: CSVREGDNYGYTF.